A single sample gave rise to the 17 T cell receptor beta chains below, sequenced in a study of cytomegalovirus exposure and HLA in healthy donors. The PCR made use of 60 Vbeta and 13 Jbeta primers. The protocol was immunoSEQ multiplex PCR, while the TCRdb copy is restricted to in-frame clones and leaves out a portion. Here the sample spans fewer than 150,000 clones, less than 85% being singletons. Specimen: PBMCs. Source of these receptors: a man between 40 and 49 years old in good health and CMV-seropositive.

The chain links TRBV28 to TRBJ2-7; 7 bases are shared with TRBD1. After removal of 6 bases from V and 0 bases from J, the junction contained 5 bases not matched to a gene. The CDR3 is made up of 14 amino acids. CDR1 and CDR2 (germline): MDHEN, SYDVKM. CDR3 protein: CASSPGTASYEQYF. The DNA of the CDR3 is TGTGCCAGCAGCCCAGGGACAGCCTCCTACGAGCAGTACTTC. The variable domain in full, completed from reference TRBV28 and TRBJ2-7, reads DVKVTQSSRYLVKRTGEKVFLECVQDMDHENMFWYRQDPGLGLRLIYFSYDVKMKEKGDIPEGYSVSREKKERFSLILESASTNQTSMYLCASSPGTASYEQYFGPGTRLTVT.

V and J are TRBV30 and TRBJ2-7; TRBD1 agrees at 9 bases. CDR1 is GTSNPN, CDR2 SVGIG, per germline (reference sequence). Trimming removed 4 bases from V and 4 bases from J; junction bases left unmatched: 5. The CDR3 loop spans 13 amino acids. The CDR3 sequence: CAWKQGARYEQYV. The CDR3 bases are TGTGCCTGGAAACAGGGGGCGAGGTACGAGCAGTACGTC.

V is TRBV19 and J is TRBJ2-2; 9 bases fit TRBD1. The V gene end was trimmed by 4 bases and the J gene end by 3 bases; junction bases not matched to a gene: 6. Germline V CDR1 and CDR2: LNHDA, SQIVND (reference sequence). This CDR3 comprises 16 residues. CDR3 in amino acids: CASSTLQGADTGELFF. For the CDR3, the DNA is TGTGCCAGTAGTACGTTACAGGGGGCGGACACCGGGGAGCTGTTTTTT. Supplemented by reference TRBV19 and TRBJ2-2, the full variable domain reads DGGITQSPKYLFRKEGQNVTLSCEQNLNHDAMYWYRQDPGQGLRLIYYSQIVNDFQKGDIAEGYSVSREKKESFPLTVTSAQKNPTAFYLCASSTLQGADTGELFFGEGSRLTVL.

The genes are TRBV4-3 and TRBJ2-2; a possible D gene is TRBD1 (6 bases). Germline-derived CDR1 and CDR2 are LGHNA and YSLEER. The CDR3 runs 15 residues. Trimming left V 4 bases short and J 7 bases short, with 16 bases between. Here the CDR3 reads CASSRLTGLGGELFF. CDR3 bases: TGCGCCAGCAGCCGACTAACAGGGTTGGGCGGGGAGCTGTTTTTT.

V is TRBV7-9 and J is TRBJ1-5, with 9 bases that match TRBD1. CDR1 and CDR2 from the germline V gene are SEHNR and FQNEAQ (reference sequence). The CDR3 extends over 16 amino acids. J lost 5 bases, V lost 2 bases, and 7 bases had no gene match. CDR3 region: CASSLTGGLGDQPQHF. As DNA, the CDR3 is TGTGCCAGCAGCTTAACAGGGGGCTTAGGGGATCAGCCCCAGCATTTT. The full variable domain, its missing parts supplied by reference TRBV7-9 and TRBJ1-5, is DTGVSQNPRHKITKRGQNVTFRCDPISEHNRLYWYRQTLGQGPEFLTYFQNEAQLEKSRLLSDRFSAERPKGSFSTLEIQRTEQGDSAMYLCASSLTGGLGDQPQHFGDGTRLSIL.

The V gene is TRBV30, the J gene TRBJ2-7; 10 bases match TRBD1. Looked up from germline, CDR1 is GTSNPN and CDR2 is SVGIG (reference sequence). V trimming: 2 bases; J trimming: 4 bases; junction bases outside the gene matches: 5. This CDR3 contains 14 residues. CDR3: CAWSRGTGEYEQYF. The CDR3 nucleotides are TGTGCCTGGAGTCGAGGGACAGGGGAATACGAGCAGTACTTC.

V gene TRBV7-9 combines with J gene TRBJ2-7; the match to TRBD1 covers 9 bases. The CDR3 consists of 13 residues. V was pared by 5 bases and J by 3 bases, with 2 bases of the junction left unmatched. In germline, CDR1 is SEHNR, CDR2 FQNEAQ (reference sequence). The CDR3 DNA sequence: TGTGCCAGCAGCAAGACAGGGGGCTACGAGCAGTACTTC. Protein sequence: CASSKTGGYEQYF. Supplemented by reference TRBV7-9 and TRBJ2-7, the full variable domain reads DTGVSQNPRHKITKRGQNVTFRCDPISEHNRLYWYRQTLGQGPEFLTYFQNEAQLEKSRLLSDRFSAERPKGSFSTLEIQRTEQGDSAMYLCASSKTGGYEQYFGPGTRLTVT.

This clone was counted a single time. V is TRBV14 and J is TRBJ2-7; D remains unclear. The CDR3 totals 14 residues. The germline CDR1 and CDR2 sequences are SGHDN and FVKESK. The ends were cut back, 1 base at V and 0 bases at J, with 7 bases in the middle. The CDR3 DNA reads TGTGCCAGCAGCCAAGGCAGGTCCTCCTACGAGCAGTACTTC. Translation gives CASSQGRSSYEQYF.

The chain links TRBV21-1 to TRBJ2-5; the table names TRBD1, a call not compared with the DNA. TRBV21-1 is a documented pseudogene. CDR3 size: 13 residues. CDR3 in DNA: TGTGCCAGCATCGGGGCAGGGGAGGAGACCCAGTACTTC. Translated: CASIGAGEETQYF.

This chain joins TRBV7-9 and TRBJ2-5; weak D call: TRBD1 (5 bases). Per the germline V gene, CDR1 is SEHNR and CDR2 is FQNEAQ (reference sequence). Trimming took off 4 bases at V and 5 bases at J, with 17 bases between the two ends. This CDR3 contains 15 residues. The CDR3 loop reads CASSSTSGPRETQYF. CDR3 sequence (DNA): TGTGCCAGCAGCTCAACCTCAGGGCCACGGGAGACCCAGTACTTC.

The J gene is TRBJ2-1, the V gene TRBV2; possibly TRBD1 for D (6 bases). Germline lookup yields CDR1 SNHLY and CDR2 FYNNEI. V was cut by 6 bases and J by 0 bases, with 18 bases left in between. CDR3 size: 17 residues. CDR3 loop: CASRSLPTGLSYNEQFF. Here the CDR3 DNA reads TGTGCCAGCAGATCCCTTCCCACAGGGCTCTCCTACAATGAGCAGTTCTTC. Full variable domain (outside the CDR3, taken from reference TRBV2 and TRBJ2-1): EPEVTQTPSHQVTQMGQEVILRCVPISNHLYFYWYRQILGQKVEFLVSFYNNEISEKSEIFDDQFSVERPDGSNFTLKIRSTKLEDSAMYFCASRSLPTGLSYNEQFFGPGTRLTVL.

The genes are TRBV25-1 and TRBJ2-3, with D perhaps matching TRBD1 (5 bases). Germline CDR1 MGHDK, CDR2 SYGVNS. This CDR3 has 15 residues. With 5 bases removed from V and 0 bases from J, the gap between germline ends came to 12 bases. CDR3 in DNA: TGTGCCAGCAGTAAGAACAGGCCGAGCACAGATACGCAGTATTTT. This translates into CASSKNRPSTDTQYF. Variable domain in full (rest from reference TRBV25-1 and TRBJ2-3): EADIYQTPRYLVIGTGKKITLECSQTMGHDKMYWYQQDPGMELHLIHYSYGVNSTEKGDLSSESTVSRIRTEHFPLTLESARPSHTSQYLCASSKNRPSTDTQYFGPGTRLTVL.

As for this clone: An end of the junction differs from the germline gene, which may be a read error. CDR3 region: CASSRGGWETQYF. DNA for the CDR3: TGTGCTAGCAGCCGGGGGGGCTGGGAGACCCAGTACTTC. The gene calls are TRBV7-7 and TRBJ2-5, with 8 bases identical to TRBD2. Germline-derived CDR1 and CDR2 are SSHAT and FNYEAQ (reference sequence). The length of the CDR3 is 13 residues. Drawing the rest from reference TRBV7-7 and TRBJ2-5, the complete variable domain is GAGVSQSPRYKVTKRGQDVTLRCDPISSHATLYWYQQALGQGPEFLTYFNYEAQPDKSGLPSDRFSAERPEGSISTLTIQRTEQRDSAMYRCASSRGGWETQYFGPGTRLLVL.

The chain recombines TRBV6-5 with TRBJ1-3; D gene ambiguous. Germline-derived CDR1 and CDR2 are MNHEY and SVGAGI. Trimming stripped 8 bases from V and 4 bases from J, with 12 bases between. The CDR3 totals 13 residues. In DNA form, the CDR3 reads TGTGCCAGCTCCGCAGGTCAAGGAAACACCATATATTTT. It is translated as CASSAGQGNTIYF.

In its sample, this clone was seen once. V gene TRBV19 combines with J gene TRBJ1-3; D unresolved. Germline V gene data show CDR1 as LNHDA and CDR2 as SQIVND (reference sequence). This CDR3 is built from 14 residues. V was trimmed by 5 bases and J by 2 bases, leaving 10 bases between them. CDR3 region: CASSLAGTGNTIYF. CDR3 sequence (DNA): TGTGCCAGTAGTCTTGCGGGGACTGGAAACACCATATATTTT.

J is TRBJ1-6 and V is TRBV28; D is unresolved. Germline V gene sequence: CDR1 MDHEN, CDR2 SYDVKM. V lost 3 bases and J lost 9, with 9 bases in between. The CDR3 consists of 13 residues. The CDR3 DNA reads TGTGCCAGCAGTTTTTCGGGAACTTCACCCCTCCACTTT. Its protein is CASSFSGTSPLHF.

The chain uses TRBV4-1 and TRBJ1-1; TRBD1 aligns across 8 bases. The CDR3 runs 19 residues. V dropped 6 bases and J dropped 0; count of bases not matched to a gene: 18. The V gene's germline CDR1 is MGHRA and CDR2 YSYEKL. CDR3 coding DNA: TGCGCCAGCAGTTGGCTAGTAATTAATCCGGGACAGGTGAACACTGAAGCTTTCTTT. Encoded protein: CASSWLVINPGQVNTEAFF.